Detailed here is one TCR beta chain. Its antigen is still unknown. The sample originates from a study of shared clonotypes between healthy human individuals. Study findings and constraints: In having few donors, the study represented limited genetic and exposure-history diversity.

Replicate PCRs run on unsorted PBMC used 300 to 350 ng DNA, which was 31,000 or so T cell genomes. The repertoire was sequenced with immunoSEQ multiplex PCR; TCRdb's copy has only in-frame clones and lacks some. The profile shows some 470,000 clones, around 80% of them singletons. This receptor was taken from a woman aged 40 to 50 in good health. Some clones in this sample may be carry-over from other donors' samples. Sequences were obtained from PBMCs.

The DNA for the CDR3 is TGTGCCAGCAGCCCGCGGGACGGGACCTACAATGAGCAGTTCTTC. Translation gives CASSPRDGTYNEQFF. The chain combines TRBV7-8 with TRBJ2-1, with D tentatively TRBD2 (6 bases). Between the trimmed V and J ends, which lost 5 bases and 2 bases, there was a span of 13 bases. CDR3 length equals 15 residues. CDR1 is SGHVS, CDR2 FQNEAQ, per germline.